This TCR beta chain was obtained from a study of OX40 agonist ivuxolimab in advanced cancers. Turning to the study itself: Antecedent anti-PD-1, anti-PD-L1 or anti-CTLA-4 therapy was permissible, with over 35% having received some. One hepatocellular carcinoma and a couple of cutaneous melanoma patients partially responded.

With regard to this clone: Its antigen is currently unknown.

Produced via immunoSEQ multiplex PCR; TCRdb's table is partial and in-frame only. The repertoire has tens of thousands of clones, 88% of them found once; the top ten carry around 13%. Study outcomes and limitations: The specificity for antigen of the expanded peripheral T cells was not determined.

V shed 2 bases and J 7 bases; nucleotides not matched to a gene: 6. The CDR3 runs 17 residues. The germline V gene has CDR1 SGDLS and CDR2 YYNGEE. Material: CD4+ or CD8+ T cells sorted from blood, obtained in a trial of the OX40 agonist ivuxolimab. The J gene is TRBJ2-2, the V gene TRBV9, with 15 positions matching TRBD2. This TCR was sampled from an adult with an advanced solid tumor such as melanoma, head and neck, liver or kidney cancer. This CDR3 reads CASSVTGTSGRHGELFF. CDR3 nucleotides: TGTGCCAGCAGCGTCACCGGGACTAGCGGGAGGCACGGGGAGCTGTTTTTT.